These 23 T cell receptor beta chains share one sample of origin, sequenced in a study of cytomegalovirus exposure and HLA in healthy donors. The PCR employed 60 Vbeta primers together with 13 Jbeta primers. This table comes from immunoSEQ multiplex PCR, and its TCRdb copy is limited to in-frame clones, with some not included. The sample comprises approximately 210,000 clones, roughly 80% of which are singletons, and 0.35% to 0.5% rests with the top ten. Sequences were obtained from PBMCs. These receptors were obtained from a male donor in good health and CMV-seropositive.

The V gene is TRBV10-3, the J gene TRBJ2-3; no reliable D call. The CDR3 is 14 residues long. Trimming removed 7 bases from V and 0 bases from J, with 11 bases in between. The germline gives CDR1 ENHRY, CDR2 SYGVKD. The CDR3 DNA reads as TGTGCCATCACCGCGGATTCTAGCACAGATACGCAGTATTTT. This translates into CAITADSSTDTQYF.

The chain combines TRBV10-3 with TRBJ2-3, with 10 nucleotides matching TRBD2. CDR1 and CDR2 from the germline V gene are ENHRY and SYGVKD. The J segment lost 6 bases and the V segment lost 6 bases, leaving 6 bases of the junction unmatched. The length of the CDR3 is 14 residues. The CDR3, as DNA: TGTGCCATCAGCTCACTAGCGGGGCGGGATACGCAGTATTTT. This translates into CAISSLAGRDTQYF.

V and J are TRBV5-6 and TRBJ2-1; TRBD1 matches 9 bases. The V segment lost 4 bases and the J segment 1 base; nucleotides outside the gene matches: 6. The CDR3 has 16 residues. The germline CDR1 and CDR2 sequences are SGHDT and YYEEEE. In DNA form, the CDR3 reads TGTGCCAGCAGCAGGCCGGGACAGGGATCCTACAATGAGCAGTTCTTC. This sequence encodes CASSRPGQGSYNEQFF. The full variable domain, rest sourced from reference TRBV5-6 and TRBJ2-1, is DAGVTQSPTHLIKTRGQQVTLRCSPKSGHDTVSWYQQALGQGPQFIFQYYEEEERQRGNFPDRFSGHQFPNYSSELNVNALLLGDSALYLCASSRPGQGSYNEQFFGPGTRLTVL.

The V gene is TRBV7-3, the J gene TRBJ1-3, with 10 bases matching TRBD1. The CDR3 consists of 15 residues. V lost 3 bases and J lost 3; bases outside the gene matches: 2. CDR1 is SGHTA and CDR2 is FQGTGA in the germline V gene. CDR3 coding DNA: TGTGCCAGCAGCTTGACAGGGGGCGGTGGAAACACCATATATTTT. This encodes CASSLTGGGGNTIYF.

V gene TRBV7-9 combines with J gene TRBJ2-5; 8 bases fit TRBD1. CDR1 SEHNR and CDR2 FQNEAQ come from the germline V gene (reference sequence). The CDR3 runs 13 residues. V dropped 3 bases and J dropped 5; count of bases not matched to a gene: 2. The CDR3 loop is CASSFRGQETQYF. The DNA for the CDR3 is TGTGCCAGCAGCTTCAGGGGGCAGGAGACCCAGTACTTC. Complete variable domain (other parts from reference TRBV7-9 and TRBJ2-5): DTGVSQNPRHKITKRGQNVTFRCDPISEHNRLYWYRQTLGQGPEFLTYFQNEAQLEKSRLLSDRFSAERPKGSFSTLEIQRTEQGDSAMYLCASSFRGQETQYFGPGTRLLVL.

A few counts support this clone. CDR3 nucleotides: TGTGCCAGCAAAACGGAGAGCTCCTACGAGCAGTACTTC. As protein: CASKTESSYEQYF. The chain is built from TRBV28 and TRBJ2-7; D is unresolved. V lost 7 bases and J lost 0, with 10 bases in between. Germline assignment: CDR1 MDHEN and CDR2 SYDVKM. This CDR3 is 13 amino acids long.

V gene TRBV4-3 combines with J gene TRBJ2-7, with a weak D call TRBD1 (5 bases). V was clipped by 5 bases and J by 5 bases, with 13 bases between them. The length of the CDR3 is 13 residues. Looked up from germline, CDR1 is LGHNA and CDR2 is YSLEER. CDR3 in amino acids: CASSSQGWNEQYF. CDR3 DNA: TGCGCCAGCAGCTCCCAGGGTTGGAACGAGCAGTACTTC.

This chain connects TRBV5-1 to TRBJ2-1, with D possibly TRBD1 on 6 matching bases. The CDR3 extends over 16 amino acids. The V end was cut by 3 bases, the J end by 0 bases, with 13 bases between. Looked up from germline, CDR1 is SGHRS and CDR2 is YFSETQ. CDR3 nucleotides: TGCGCCAGCAGCTCCGTGACAGGTAGCTCCTACAATGAGCAGTTCTTC. It translates to CASSSVTGSSYNEQFF.

The V and J genes are TRBV7-3 and TRBJ1-1, with a weak D call TRBD1 (5 bases). V shed 2 bases and J shed 3 bases, with 13 bases lying between them. Germline CDR1 SGHTA, CDR2 FQGTGA. The CDR3 contains 15 residues. The CDR3 here is CASSLLGGRHTEAFF. CDR3 sequence (DNA): TGTGCCAGCAGCTTATTGGGGGGACGGCACACTGAAGCTTTCTTT.

About this clone: The junction shows a germline mismatch at one end, possibly a read error. The chain couples TRBV7-9 to TRBJ2-2; TRBD1 agrees at 7 bases. The germline CDR1 and CDR2 sequences are SEHNR and FQNEAQ (reference sequence). The CDR3 covers 15 residues. The CDR3 nucleotides are TGTTCCAGCAGCTTAGGGGGCCGACAGTCCGGGGAGCTGTTTTTT. Its protein product is CSSSLGGRQSGELFF. Full variable domain (outside the CDR3, taken from reference TRBV7-9 and TRBJ2-2): DTGVSQNPRHKITKRGQNVTFRCDPISEHNRLYWYRQTLGQGPEFLTYFQNEAQLEKSRLLSDRFSAERPKGSFSTLEIQRTEQGDSAMYLCSSSLGGRQSGELFFGEGSRLTVL.

This chain links TRBV4-2 with TRBJ1-2; D gene uncertain. The CDR3 has 13 residues. Trimming cost V 0 bases and J 9 bases, with 11 bases left between them. CDR1 is LGHNA and CDR2 is YNFKEQ in the germline V gene. CDR3 nucleotides: TGTGCCAGCAGCCAAGAGGAACTCGGGAGCTACACCTTC. Translating gives CASSQEELGSYTF.

The V gene is TRBV6-5, the J gene TRBJ1-5, with a tentative D call TRBD1 (5 bases). The V gene's germline CDR1 is MNHEY and CDR2 SVGAGI. The V gene lost 6 bases and the J gene lost 3 bases, with 12 bases spanning the gap. The CDR3 has 14 amino acids. The CDR3 nucleotides read TGTGCCAGCAGCTATGACAGCTTCAATCAGCCCCAGCATTTT. Amino acid sequence: CASSYDSFNQPQHF.

The rearrangement links TRBV28 to TRBJ1-4; a weak D match, TRBD1 (6 bases). Trimming removed 6 bases at V and 4 bases at J, with 12 bases between. Germline V gene data show CDR1 as MDHEN and CDR2 as SYDVKM. The CDR3 runs to 14 residues. CDR3 amino acids: CASSSGQINEKLFF. In DNA form, the CDR3 reads TGTGCCAGCAGCTCAGGACAGATTAATGAAAAACTGTTTTTT.

V and J are TRBV5-1 and TRBJ1-1; no clear D gene. CDR3 size: 15 residues. Trimming took 0 bases from V and 0 from J, leaving 9 bases between them. Germline V CDR1 and CDR2: SGHRS, YFSETQ. The CDR3 DNA reads TGCGCCAGCAGCTTGGAAGGAGAACTGAACACTGAAGCTTTCTTT. It is translated as CASSLEGELNTEAFF.

CDR3 coding DNA: TGTGCCATCGGGGGGGGACACGGGGAGCTGTTTTTT. Its translation: CAIGGGHGELFF. The chain couples TRBV6-1 to TRBJ2-2; 8 nucleotides match TRBD2. The CDR3 consists of 12 residues. Germline lookup yields CDR1 MNHNS and CDR2 SASEGT. The ends lost 10 bases at V and 7 bases at J; junction bases unmatched: 5.

This chain joins TRBV5-4 and TRBJ1-4; 7 bases agree with TRBD1. The J segment lost 2 bases and the V segment lost 4 bases, leaving 8 bases of the junction unmatched. CDR1 and CDR2 from the germline V gene are SGHNT and YYREEE (reference sequence). The CDR3 contains 16 residues. The CDR3 is CASSDRGRGTNEKLFF. CDR3 nucleotide sequence: TGTGCCAGCAGCGATAGGGGGCGAGGGACTAATGAAAAACTGTTTTTT. The full variable domain, its missing parts supplied by reference TRBV5-4 and TRBJ1-4, is ETGVTQSPTHLIKTRGQQVTLRCSSQSGHNTVSWYQQALGQGPQFIFQYYREEENGRGNFPPRFSGLQFPNYSSELNVNALELDDSALYLCASSDRGRGTNEKLFFGSGTQLSVL.

The V and J genes are TRBV19 and TRBJ2-5; the D is unclear. This CDR3 has 17 residues. The V end was cut by 6 bases, the J end by 2 bases, with 22 bases between. Germline V CDR1 and CDR2: LNHDA, SQIVND (reference sequence). As DNA, the CDR3 is TGTGCCAGTAGCCTCCTCCCATCGGCACTACCACAAGAGACCCAGTACTTC. Translating gives CASSLLPSALPQETQYF.

The gene calls are TRBV28 and TRBJ2-3, with 7 bases that match TRBD2. This CDR3 contains 12 residues. J lost 4 bases, V lost 8 bases, and 3 bases had no gene match. CDR1 and CDR2 from the germline V gene are MDHEN and SYDVKM. This chain's CDR3 is CASSAGSDTQYF. In DNA, the CDR3 is TGTGCCAGCTCAGCGGGATCAGATACGCAGTATTTT.

The chain carries TRBV18 and TRBJ1-1, with unresolved D. From germline, CDR1 is KGHSH and CDR2 LQKENI. The CDR3 is 13 amino acids. V was trimmed by 3 bases and J by 4 bases, leaving 9 bases between them. CDR3 nucleotide sequence: TGTGCCAGCTCACCCTCCGGGAGCACTGAAGCTTTCTTT. This codes for CASSPSGSTEAFF.

As DNA, the CDR3 is TGTGCCATCAGGCGACAGGGGGCTAACTATGGCTACACCTTC. Its translation: CAIRRQGANYGYTF. This rearrangement joins TRBV10-3 to TRBJ1-2, with 9 bases identical to TRBD1. The V gene's germline CDR1 is ENHRY and CDR2 SYGVKD. Germline trimming cut 6 bases from V and 0 bases from J; bases unmatched to any gene: 2. This CDR3 region has 14 residues.

This rearrangement joins TRBV4-3 to TRBJ2-3; D may be TRBD2 (6 bases). V lost 4 bases and J 8 bases, leaving 13 bases between the germline ends. From germline, CDR1 is LGHNA and CDR2 YSLEER. This CDR3 has 13 amino acids. The CDR3 bases are TGCGCCAGCAGCCCCCGGGAGCATGCTACGCAGTATTTT. This translates into CASSPREHATQYF.

About this clone: Sequence at one end of the junction differs from germline and may be a read error. The chain links TRBV6-6 to TRBJ1-1; tentative D call: TRBD1 (5 bases). Germline loops: CDR1 MNHNY, CDR2 SVGAGI (reference sequence). This CDR3 region has 16 residues. The CDR3 nucleotides read TGTGCCGGCAGCAAAGGGCTACGACAGATGAACACTGAAGCTTTCTTT. Translated: CAGSKGLRQMNTEAFF.

V and J are TRBV11-1 and TRBJ2-5; no clear D gene. This CDR3 is built from 11 residues. Germline V lookup: CDR1 SGHAT, CDR2 FQDESV (reference sequence). Trimming pared 2 bases from V and 4 bases from J, leaving 2 bases between. The CDR3 protein is CASSLRETQYF. The CDR3 nucleotides read TGTGCCAGCAGCTTACGAGAGACCCAGTACTTC.